A selection of T cell receptor beta chains follows, all from one sample in a study of CD8+CD57+ T cells in acquired aplastic anemia. Using its own MiXCR run on the reads, TCRdb lists one record per CDR3 protein. The sample yields around 430,000 distinct CDR3 sequences, 25% to 40% seen once. Sequenced material: sorted CD4+, CD8+, or CD8+CD57+ T cells (not recorded which) from PBMCs. The receptors originated from a human donor with aplastic anemia. Each CDR3 is given with its conserved first and last residue. The D gene is left open where the match is weak. Some rows mark clone size as missing; the rest say once, few, many or name a class of expanded clone.

d_gene: TRBD2; abundance: -; v_gene: TRBV3-1; j_gene: TRBJ2-3; CDR3aa: CASSQELSSGNADTQYF; CDR3nt: TGTGCCAGCAGCCAAGAGCTGTCCAGCGGGAATGCAGATACGCAGTATTTT
d_gene: -; abundance: once; v_gene: TRBV7-2; j_gene: TRBJ1-1; CDR3aa: CASGDVRNTEAFF; CDR3nt: TGTGCCAGCGGTGACGTCCGGAACACTGAAGCTTTCTTT
d_gene: -; abundance: -; v_gene: TRBV10-3; j_gene: TRBJ1-1; CDR3aa: CAISESGPNTEAFF; CDR3nt: TGTGCCATCAGTGAGTCTGGGCCGAACACTGAAGCTTTCTTT
d_gene: -; abundance: -; v_gene: TRBV2; j_gene: TRBJ1-1; CDR3aa: CASRFRGNTEAFF; CDR3nt: TGTGCCAGCAGATTCAGGGGAAACACTGAAGCTTTCTTT
d_gene: TRBD2; abundance: -; v_gene: TRBV6-1; j_gene: TRBJ2-1; CDR3aa: CASRQVAGGRIEEQFF; CDR3nt: TGTGCCAGCAGGCAAGTAGCGGGGGGGCGCATCGAGGAGCAGTTCTTC
d_gene: TRBD1; abundance: -; v_gene: TRBV25-1; j_gene: TRBJ1-2; CDR3aa: CASSPGNRGDYGYTF; CDR3nt: TGTGCCAGCAGCCCGGGTAACAGGGGAGACTATGGCTACACCTTC
d_gene: -; abundance: -; v_gene: TRBV11-1; j_gene: TRBJ1-3; CDR3aa: CASSFRDGDDGNTIYF; CDR3nt: TGTGCCAGCAGCTTTCGGGACGGGGATGATGGAAACACCATATATTTT
d_gene: TRBD2; abundance: few; v_gene: TRBV10-1; j_gene: TRBJ2-1; CDR3aa: CATQMTSGTYNEQFF; CDR3nt: TGCGCCACCCAAATGACTAGCGGGACTTACAATGAGCAGTTCTTC
d_gene: -; abundance: few; v_gene: TRBV20-1; j_gene: TRBJ2-5; CDR3aa: CSAGGGRSTDQETQYF; CDR3nt: TGCAGCGCCGGTGGGGGTAGGTCTACGGACCAAGAGACCCAGTACTTC
d_gene: -; abundance: -; v_gene: TRBV11-1; j_gene: TRBJ1-4; CDR3aa: CASSLHTGTSKDGEKLFF; CDR3nt: TGTGCCAGCAGCTTACATACCGGGACATCGAAAGACGGTGAAAAACTGTTTTTT
d_gene: -; abundance: -; v_gene: TRBV3-1; j_gene: TRBJ2-7; CDR3aa: CASSPPTAITDSYEQYF; CDR3nt: TGTGCCAGCTCACCACCGACCGCAATTACCGACTCCTACGAGCAGTACTTC
d_gene: -; abundance: -; v_gene: TRBV27; j_gene: TRBJ1-4; CDR3aa: CASSLGHFSEKLFF; CDR3nt: TGTGCCAGCAGTTTAGGACACTTTAGCGAAAAACTGTTTTTT
d_gene: -; abundance: -; v_gene: TRBV10-3; j_gene: TRBJ2-3; CDR3aa: CAISESDRSTDTQYF; CDR3nt: TGTGCCATCAGTGAGTCCGACAGAAGCACAGATACGCAGTATTTT
d_gene: -; abundance: many; v_gene: TRBV6-1; j_gene: TRBJ2-6; CDR3aa: CASSTGANVLTF; CDR3nt: TGTGCCAGCAGTACTGGGGCCAACGTCCTGACTTTC
d_gene: -; abundance: many; v_gene: TRBV2; j_gene: TRBJ2-2; CDR3aa: CASSERRNTGELFF; CDR3nt: TGTGCCAGCAGTGAAAGGAGGAACACCGGGGAGCTGTTTTTT
d_gene: -; abundance: -; v_gene: TRBV30; j_gene: TRBJ1-6; CDR3aa: CAWSVMKTQNSPLHF; CDR3nt: TGTGCCTGGAGTGTAATGAAGACCCAAAATTCACCCCTCCACTTT
d_gene: TRBD2; abundance: -; v_gene: TRBV25-1; j_gene: TRBJ2-3; CDR3aa: CASSGGSGGNTDTQYF; CDR3nt: TGTGCCAGCAGTGGGGGTAGCGGGGGGAACACAGATACGCAGTATTTT
d_gene: TRBD1; abundance: -; v_gene: TRBV11-2; j_gene: TRBJ1-2; CDR3aa: CASAEWTGGPAGGYTF; CDR3nt: TGTGCCAGCGCTGAATGGACAGGGGGGCCAGCGGGGGGCTACACCTTC
d_gene: TRBD1; abundance: few; v_gene: TRBV5-7; j_gene: TRBJ1-5; CDR3aa: CASSPDREDQPQHF; CDR3nt: TGTGCCAGCAGCCCTGACAGGGAGGATCAGCCCCAGCATTTT
d_gene: -; abundance: -; v_gene: TRBV19; j_gene: TRBJ2-7; CDR3aa: CASSTTGTAGEQYF; CDR3nt: TGTGCCAGTAGTACTACTGGGACAGCGGGCGAGCAGTACTTC
d_gene: -; abundance: many; v_gene: TRBV10-3; j_gene: TRBJ2-7; CDR3aa: CAISKDISYEQYF; CDR3nt: TGTGCCATCAGTAAGGACATCTCCTACGAGCAGTACTTC
d_gene: -; abundance: many; v_gene: TRBV29-1; j_gene: TRBJ2-1; CDR3aa: CSVGRDSYNEQFF; CDR3nt: TGCAGCGTCGGACGGGACTCCTACAATGAGCAGTTCTTC
d_gene: -; abundance: -; v_gene: TRBV30; j_gene: TRBJ1-5; CDR3aa: CAWSSSGGLSNQPQHF; CDR3nt: TGTGCCTGGAGTTCGTCTGGAGGGCTTAGCAATCAGCCCCAGCATTTT
d_gene: -; abundance: -; v_gene: TRBV7-2; j_gene: TRBJ1-3; CDR3aa: CASSTSGNAIYF; CDR3nt: TGTGCCAGTAGTACCTCAGGAAACGCCATATATTTT
d_gene: -; abundance: many; v_gene: TRBV19; j_gene: TRBJ1-2; CDR3aa: CASSAGQKLNYGYTF; CDR3nt: TGTGCCAGTAGTGCCGGACAGAAACTAAACTATGGCTACACCTTC
d_gene: -; abundance: -; v_gene: TRBV20-1; j_gene: TRBJ1-6; CDR3aa: CSAREGNNSPLHF; CDR3nt: TGCAGTGCTAGGGAGGGGAATAATTCACCCCTCCACTTT
d_gene: -; abundance: -; v_gene: TRBV11-1; j_gene: TRBJ2-3; CDR3aa: CASSLDWRGNTDTQYF; CDR3nt: TGTGCCAGCAGCTTAGATTGGCGGGGAAACACAGATACGCAGTATTTT
d_gene: -; abundance: once; v_gene: TRBV6-1; j_gene: TRBJ1-2; CDR3aa: CASSEVIQTNYGYTF; CDR3nt: TGTGCCAGCAGTGAAGTTATACAGACTAACTATGGCTACACCTTC
d_gene: TRBD1; abundance: few; v_gene: TRBV2; j_gene: TRBJ1-2; CDR3aa: CASSETGIYGYTF; CDR3nt: TGTGCCAGCAGTGAGACAGGGATCTATGGCTACACCTTC
d_gene: TRBD2; abundance: -; v_gene: TRBV20-1; j_gene: TRBJ2-7; CDR3aa: CSASSGGGLNEQYF; CDR3nt: TGCAGTGCTTCTAGCGGTGGTGGACTGAACGAGCAGTACTTC
d_gene: -; abundance: few; v_gene: TRBV6-5; j_gene: TRBJ1-2; CDR3aa: CASSYSFGDYGYTF; CDR3nt: TGTGCCAGCAGTTACTCCTTCGGGGACTATGGCTACACCTTC
d_gene: -; abundance: few; v_gene: TRBV2; j_gene: TRBJ2-3; CDR3aa: CASSEDGGSTDTQYF; CDR3nt: TGTGCCAGCAGTGAAGACGGCGGCAGCACAGATACGCAGTATTTT
d_gene: TRBD1; abundance: many; v_gene: TRBV10-3; j_gene: TRBJ1-2; CDR3aa: CAISESGTGSSNYGYTF; CDR3nt: TGTGCCATCAGTGAGTCCGGGACAGGGTCCTCAAACTATGGCTACACCTTC
d_gene: -; abundance: many; v_gene: TRBV25-1; j_gene: TRBJ2-7; CDR3aa: CASSDPRATYEQYF; CDR3nt: TGTGCCAGCAGTGACCCAAGGGCAACCTACGAGCAGTACTTC
d_gene: -; abundance: many; v_gene: TRBV7-2; j_gene: TRBJ1-5; CDR3aa: CASSLSVGQPQHF; CDR3nt: TGTGCCAGCAGCTTATCGGTGGGTCAGCCCCAGCATTTT
d_gene: -; abundance: -; v_gene: TRBV7-2; j_gene: TRBJ1-2; CDR3aa: CASSQDLGARGYTF; CDR3nt: TGTGCCAGCAGCCAAGATTTAGGGGCGCGGGGCTACACCTTC
d_gene: -; abundance: many; v_gene: TRBV19; j_gene: TRBJ1-3; CDR3aa: CASRDDRSRNTIYF; CDR3nt: TGTGCCAGTAGGGACGACAGGAGTCGAAACACCATATATTTT
d_gene: -; abundance: few; v_gene: TRBV15; j_gene: TRBJ2-7; CDR3aa: CATSRELF; CDR3nt: TGTGCCACCAGCAGAGAATTATTT
d_gene: -; abundance: once; v_gene: TRBV7-7; j_gene: TRBJ1-2; CDR3aa: CASRHPVNYGYTF; CDR3nt: TGTGCCAGCAGACACCCGGTCAACTATGGCTACACCTTC
d_gene: -; abundance: many; v_gene: TRBV19; j_gene: TRBJ1-5; CDR3aa: CASSIGGVSNQPQHF; CDR3nt: TGTGCCAGTAGTATTGGAGGGGTTAGCAATCAGCCCCAGCATTTT
d_gene: -; abundance: -; v_gene: TRBV5-4; j_gene: TRBJ1-6; CDR3aa: CASSLAGIGSPLHF; CDR3nt: TGTGCCAGCAGCTTGGCAGGGATCGGTTCACCCCTCCACTTT
d_gene: TRBD2; abundance: few; v_gene: TRBV5-1; j_gene: TRBJ2-7; CDR3aa: CASSPLGLADSYEQYF; CDR3nt: TGCGCCAGCAGCCCCCTTGGGCTAGCGGACTCCTACGAGCAGTACTTC
d_gene: -; abundance: -; v_gene: TRBV4-1; j_gene: TRBJ1-2; CDR3aa: CASSQDRRNGAGYTF; CDR3nt: TGCGCCAGCAGCCAAGATAGGCGGAACGGGGCTGGCTACACCTTC
d_gene: TRBD1; abundance: -; v_gene: TRBV11-1; j_gene: TRBJ1-4; CDR3aa: CASGTEKRTTNEKLFF; CDR3nt: TGTGCCAGCGGGACAGAAAAACGTACAACTAATGAAAAACTGTTTTTT
d_gene: TRBD2; abundance: few; v_gene: TRBV24-1; j_gene: TRBJ2-1; CDR3aa: CATSDLRSGGSYNEQFF; CDR3nt: TGTGCCACCAGTGATTTGCGGAGCGGGGGCTCCTACAATGAGCAGTTCTTC
d_gene: -; abundance: many; v_gene: TRBV7-6; j_gene: TRBJ2-3; CDR3aa: CASSLRGVTQYF; CDR3nt: TGTGCCAGCAGCTTGAGGGGTGTTACGCAGTATTTT
d_gene: TRBD1; abundance: few; v_gene: TRBV20-1; j_gene: TRBJ2-1; CDR3aa: CSAIRDRSYNEQFF; CDR3nt: TGCAGTGCTATCCGGGACAGGAGTTACAATGAGCAGTTCTTC
d_gene: TRBD2; abundance: -; v_gene: TRBV19; j_gene: TRBJ2-3; CDR3aa: CASSGGAGDTQYF; CDR3nt: TGTGCCAGTAGCGGGGGGGCCGGAGATACGCAGTATTTT
d_gene: TRBD1; abundance: many; v_gene: TRBV10-1; j_gene: TRBJ2-3; CDR3aa: CATNAGGFTDTQYF; CDR3nt: TGCGCCACTAACGCAGGGGGCTTCACAGATACGCAGTATTTT
d_gene: TRBD2; abundance: few; v_gene: TRBV11-1; j_gene: TRBJ2-3; CDR3aa: CASSRGTSGENTQYF; CDR3nt: TGTGCCAGCAGCCGTGGGACTAGCGGTGAGAATACGCAGTATTTT
d_gene: TRBD2; abundance: many; v_gene: TRBV7-9; j_gene: TRBJ2-7; CDR3aa: CASSLSSGGAFEQYF; CDR3nt: TGTGCCAGCAGCTTGTCTAGCGGGGGGGCTTTCGAGCAGTACTTC
d_gene: TRBD2; abundance: many; v_gene: TRBV2; j_gene: TRBJ2-1; CDR3aa: CARKTSGRVDEQFF; CDR3nt: TGTGCCAGGAAGACTAGCGGGAGAGTCGATGAGCAGTTCTTC
d_gene: -; abundance: few; v_gene: TRBV12-3/TRBV12-4; j_gene: TRBJ2-1; CDR3aa: CASVKTRSYNEQFF; CDR3nt: TGTGCCAGCGTTAAAACTAGGTCCTACAATGAGCAGTTCTTC